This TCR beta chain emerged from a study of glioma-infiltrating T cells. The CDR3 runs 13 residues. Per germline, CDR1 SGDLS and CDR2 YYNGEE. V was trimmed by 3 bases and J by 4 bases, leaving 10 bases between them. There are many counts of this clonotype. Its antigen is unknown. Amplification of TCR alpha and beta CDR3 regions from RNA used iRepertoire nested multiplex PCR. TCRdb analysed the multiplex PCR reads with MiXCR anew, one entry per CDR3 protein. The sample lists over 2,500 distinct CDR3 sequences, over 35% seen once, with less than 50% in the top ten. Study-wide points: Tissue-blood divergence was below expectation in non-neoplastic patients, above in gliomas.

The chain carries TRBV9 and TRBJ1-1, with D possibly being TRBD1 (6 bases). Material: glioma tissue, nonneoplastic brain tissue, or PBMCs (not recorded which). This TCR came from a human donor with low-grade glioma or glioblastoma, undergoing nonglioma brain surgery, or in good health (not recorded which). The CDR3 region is CASSAGGLTEAFF. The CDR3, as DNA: TGTGCCAGCAGCGCTGGGGGGCTCACTGAAGCTTTCTTT.